The 32 T cell receptor beta chains presented below share a single source sample, sequenced in a study of cytomegalovirus exposure and HLA in healthy donors. The method was immunoSEQ multiplex PCR; TCRdb's version includes in-frame clones alone and lacks a portion of them. The table records about 140,000 clones, 80% to 90% of them present only once. The sample taken for sequencing was PBMCs. These receptors came from a woman aged 25-40 years in good health and CMV-seronegative.

This chain joins TRBV6-5 and TRBJ2-7; TRBD1 matches at 9 bases. CDR3 length equals 13 residues. Germline lookup yields CDR1 MNHEY and CDR2 SVGAGI. V shed 11 bases, J shed 2 bases, and the junction held 7 bases outside the gene matches. The CDR3 bases are TGTGCCGTACGTAGGGACAGGGCCTACGAGCAGTACTTC. It codes for CAVRRDRAYEQYF.

The rearrangement joins TRBV6-5 to TRBJ1-5, with D possibly matching TRBD1 (5 bases). Germline-derived CDR1 and CDR2 are MNHEY and SVGAGI. Trimming took off 6 bases at V and 1 base at J, with 7 bases between the two ends. The CDR3 spans 13 residues. The CDR3 reads CASRGRSNQPQHF. CDR3 coding DNA: TGTGCCAGCAGGGGGCGGAGCAATCAGCCCCAGCATTTT.

This chain connects TRBV5-6 to TRBJ1-2, with D hard to call. The V end lost 1 base, the J end lost 5 bases, and 18 bases lay between the germline ends. Germline CDR1 and CDR2: SGHDT and YYEEEE. The CDR3 covers 16 residues. The chain's CDR3 is CASSLFGEQTLYGYTF. The CDR3 coding sequence is TGTGCCAGCAGCTTGTTCGGGGAGCAGACACTTTATGGCTACACCTTC.

This clone was counted only a few times. The chain uses TRBV27 and TRBJ1-5; D not certain. Trimming removed 4 bases at V and 4 bases at J, with 5 bases between. The germline V gene has CDR1 MNHEY and CDR2 SMNVEV (reference sequence). CDR3 length equals 12 residues. The CDR3 DNA reads as TGTGCCAGCAGTTACCTAAATCAGCCCCAGCATTTT. It translates to CASSYLNQPQHF.

This sequence joins TRBV7-9 and TRBJ1-1; perhaps TRBD1 as D (5 bases). CDR1 is SEHNR, CDR2 FQNEAQ, per germline (reference sequence). CDR3 size: 14 residues. Trimming left V 3 bases short and J 5 bases short, with 13 bases between. CDR3 nucleotides: TGTGCCAGCAGCTTGTTAGGGCAGGGAACTGAAGCTTTCTTT. This sequence encodes CASSLLGQGTEAFF.

This chain joins TRBV5-4 and TRBJ2-3; TRBD2 aligns across 12 bases. The CDR3 consists of 16 residues. Germline V lookup: CDR1 SGHNT, CDR2 YYREEE (reference sequence). V shed 0 bases and J 5 bases; nucleotides not matched to a gene: 4. CDR3 protein: CASSLASGGGIDTQYF. The CDR3 DNA reads TGTGCCAGCAGCTTGGCTAGCGGGGGGGGCATAGATACGCAGTATTTT. Full variable domain (remainder filled in from reference TRBV5-4 and TRBJ2-3): ETGVTQSPTHLIKTRGQQVTLRCSSQSGHNTVSWYQQALGQGPQFIFQYYREEENGRGNFPPRFSGLQFPNYSSELNVNALELDDSALYLCASSLASGGGIDTQYFGPGTRLTVL.

This chain uses TRBV19 with TRBJ2-5; TRBD2 aligns across 7 bases. Germline CDR1 LNHDA, CDR2 SQIVND (reference sequence). This CDR3 is 14 amino acids long. After removal of 6 bases from V and 4 bases from J, the junction contained 8 bases not matched to a gene. The CDR3 nucleotides read TGTGCCAGTAGGGGAGGGAGGATGGGAGAGACCCAGTACTTC. It is translated as CASRGGRMGETQYF.

This chain links TRBV7-2 with TRBJ1-3; D gene uncertain. In germline, CDR1 is SGHTA, CDR2 FQGNSA. Between the trimmed V and J ends, which lost 5 bases and 3 bases, there was a span of 14 bases. The CDR3 is made up of 15 amino acids. For the CDR3, the DNA is TGTGCCAGCAGCCGAAAGAGTATTGGTGGAAACACCATATATTTT. This encodes CASSRKSIGGNTIYF.

The V gene is TRBV5-1, the J gene TRBJ2-5, with TRBD1 matching over 7 bases. CDR1 is SGHRS and CDR2 is YFSETQ in the germline V gene. The trim removed 4 bases at V and 4 bases at J, leaving 10 bases unmatched. The CDR3 contains 15 residues. In nucleotides, the CDR3 is TGCGCCAGCAGCCCCTCACAGGGGTCGGCAGAGACCCAGTACTTC. Residues: CASSPSQGSAETQYF. Variable domain in full (rest from reference TRBV5-1 and TRBJ2-5): KAGVTQTPRYLIKTRGQQVTLSCSPISGHRSVSWYQQTPGQGLQFLFEYFSETQRNKGNFPGRFSGRQFSNSRSEMNVSTLELGDSALYLCASSPSQGSAETQYFGPGTRLLVL.

The chain employs TRBV2 and TRBJ2-7; no firm D call. CDR3 length equals 15 residues. V lost 6 bases to trimming and J lost 0 bases, with 15 bases between them. Looked up from germline, CDR1 is SNHLY and CDR2 is FYNNEI. CDR3 region: CASSQDSPSSYEQYF. CDR3 nucleotide sequence: TGTGCCAGCAGCCAAGACTCGCCGAGCTCCTACGAGCAGTACTTC.

This clone was seen a few times. This chain uses TRBV18 with TRBJ2-2; the match to TRBD1 covers 10 bases. V gave up 5 bases and J gave up 5 bases; unmatched junction bases: 8. There are 16 residues in the CDR3. Germline CDR1 is KGHSH and CDR2 is LQKENI. CDR3 loop: CASSEYRQGATGELFF. The CDR3 DNA reads TGTGCCAGCTCAGAGTATCGACAGGGGGCAACCGGGGAGCTGTTTTTT.

The V gene is TRBV5-1, the J gene TRBJ1-2; D may be TRBD1 (6 bases). The V gene's germline CDR1 is SGHRS and CDR2 YFSETQ. The CDR3 length is 14 residues. Trimming took off 2 bases at V and 5 bases at J, with 13 bases between the two ends. The CDR3 loop reads CASSLNRDRYGYTF. DNA of the CDR3: TGCGCCAGCAGCTTAAACAGGGACCGGTATGGCTACACCTTC.

The V and J genes are TRBV6-1 and TRBJ1-2; 7 nucleotides line up with TRBD1. Germline V CDR1 and CDR2: MNHNS, SASEGT. J gave up 7 bases and V 8 bases, and 10 bases lay outside the gene matches. CDR3 length: 13 residues. The CDR3 reads CASRWQGVPGYTF. The CDR3 coding sequence is TGTGCCAGCCGTTGGCAGGGGGTCCCTGGCTACACCTTC.

The CDR3 DNA reads as TGCGCCAGCAGCTTGGCGGGGGGTGCTTTAGAAAAACTGTTTTTT. Protein sequence: CASSLAGGALEKLFF. The chain couples TRBV5-1 to TRBJ1-4; weak D call: TRBD1 (5 bases). The CDR3 spans 15 residues. Trimming cost V 0 bases and J 8 bases, with 14 bases left between them. Germline V gene sequence: CDR1 SGHRS, CDR2 YFSETQ.

The rearrangement links TRBV6-5 to TRBJ2-7; 9 bases are a match to TRBD2. CDR1 MNHEY and CDR2 SVGAGI come from the germline V gene. There are 14 residues in the CDR3. The V gene end was trimmed by 4 bases and the J gene end by 5 bases; junction bases not matched to a gene: 6. CDR3 sequence reads: CASSSGTSFHEQYF. The CDR3, as DNA: TGTGCCAGCAGTTCCGGGACTAGCTTCCACGAGCAGTACTTC.

The gene calls are TRBV5-6 and TRBJ2-5, with TRBD2 matching 11 bases. In germline, CDR1 is SGHDT, CDR2 YYEEEE. CDR3 length: 16 residues. After removal of 0 bases from V and 7 bases from J, the junction contained 8 bases not matched to a gene. CDR3 amino acids: CASSLEASGGRRTQYF. CDR3 coding DNA: TGTGCCAGCAGCTTGGAGGCTAGCGGGGGGAGGAGGACCCAGTACTTC.

CDR3 nucleotide sequence: TGTGCCAGCTCACCACGGGTAGGGGAAGAGACCCAGTACTTC. Its protein is CASSPRVGEETQYF. The rearrangement links TRBV18 to TRBJ2-5; maybe TRBD1 (5 bases). The germline gives CDR1 KGHSH, CDR2 LQKENI. The CDR3 loop spans 14 amino acids. The ends were cut back, 1 base at V and 3 bases at J, with 9 bases in the middle. The whole variable domain, remainder taken from reference TRBV18 and TRBJ2-5, is NAGVMQNPRHLVRRRGQEARLRCSPMKGHSHVYWYRQLPEEGLKFMVYLQKENIIDESGMPKERFSAEFPKEGPSILRIQQVVRGDSAAYFCASSPRVGEETQYFGPGTRLLVL.

A few counts support this clone. The chain uses TRBV6-1 and TRBJ1-1; D is perhaps TRBD1 (5 bases). V was cut by 6 bases and J by 5 bases, with 16 bases left in between. CDR1 and CDR2 (germline): MNHNS, SASEGT. The CDR3 runs to 14 residues. The CDR3 DNA reads as TGTGCCAGCAGGTTACAGGTGGGGGGAACTGAAGCTTTCTTT. This codes for CASRLQVGGTEAFF.

This chain connects TRBV2 to TRBJ2-1; 10 bases are a match to TRBD1. Germline lookup yields CDR1 SNHLY and CDR2 FYNNEI. With 8 bases clipped from V and 4 bases from J, the junction kept 2 bases outside the gene matches. This CDR3 contains 13 residues. CDR3 DNA: TGTGCCAGCCGGACAGGGGGTTACAATGAGCAGTTCTTC. Translation: CASRTGGYNEQFF.

This sequence joins TRBV4-2 and TRBJ1-1; no clear D. The CDR3 runs to 15 residues. V was clipped by 3 bases and J by 6 bases, with 17 bases between them. Germline lookup yields CDR1 LGHNA and CDR2 YNFKEQ. The CDR3 loop is CASSQEPGVLSEAFF. For the CDR3, the DNA is TGTGCCAGCAGCCAGGAACCGGGAGTATTATCTGAAGCTTTCTTT.

The rearrangement uses TRBV10-3 and TRBJ2-7, with TRBD2 as a possible D gene (5 bases). The germline gives CDR1 ENHRY, CDR2 SYGVKD. V was clipped by 0 bases and J by 5 bases, with 14 bases between them. The length of the CDR3 is 15 residues. As DNA, the CDR3 is TGTGCCATCAGTGAGTCGTACGGGGTGGACGACGAGCAGTACTTC. This encodes CAISESYGVDDEQYF.

V gene TRBV19 combines with J gene TRBJ1-1; D is perhaps TRBD1 (5 bases). CDR1 and CDR2 (germline): LNHDA, SQIVND (reference sequence). This CDR3 contains 14 residues. V lost 3 bases and J lost 5, with 13 bases in between. CDR3 residues: CASSMGGAGTEAFF. DNA of the CDR3: TGTGCCAGTAGTATGGGAGGGGCCGGAACTGAAGCTTTCTTT. The whole variable domain, filled in from reference TRBV19 and TRBJ1-1, reads DGGITQSPKYLFRKEGQNVTLSCEQNLNHDAMYWYRQDPGQGLRLIYYSQIVNDFQKGDIAEGYSVSREKKESFPLTVTSAQKNPTAFYLCASSMGGAGTEAFFGQGTRLTVV.

The genes are TRBV18 and TRBJ2-2; 8 bases map to TRBD1. The V gene end was trimmed by 11 bases and the J gene end by 4 bases; junction bases not matched to a gene: 9. The CDR3 has 14 residues. CDR1 KGHSH and CDR2 LQKENI come from the germline V gene. CDR3 nucleotide sequence: TGTGCCGGAGGGACAGGCGAACGCACCGGGGAGCTGTTTTTT. This encodes CAGGTGERTGELFF.

The count of this clone is one. CDR3: CASSLHQGIPQAYF. DNA for the CDR3: TGCGCCAGCAGCTTGCATCAGGGGATCCCACAAGCGTACTTC. The V gene is TRBV5-1, the J gene TRBJ2-7; TRBD1 might be the D (6 bases). Trimming shortened V by 1 base and J by 12 bases, and 20 bases separated the two germline ends. Germline lookup yields CDR1 SGHRS and CDR2 YFSETQ. The CDR3 loop spans 14 amino acids.

The chain employs TRBV7-2 and TRBJ2-2; 8 positions match TRBD1. Germline CDR1 and CDR2: SGHTA and FQGNSA. V was pared by 5 bases and J by 6 bases, with 8 bases of the junction left unmatched. The CDR3 spans 15 residues. CDR3 protein: CASSRRRTGSGELFF. The CDR3 DNA reads as TGTGCCAGCAGCAGGCGACGGACAGGGTCCGGGGAGCTGTTTTTT.

This chain connects TRBV28 to TRBJ2-3; TRBD2 is a possible D gene (6 bases). V gave up 6 bases and J gave up 8 bases, with 12 bases separating them. This CDR3 is built from 12 residues. Germline CDR1 MDHEN, CDR2 SYDVKM. The DNA for the CDR3 is TGTGCCAGCAGCACCGGAGGGTCTACGCAGTATTTT. Encoded protein: CASSTGGSTQYF.

There are a few counts of this clone. This rearrangement joins TRBV9 to TRBJ1-1; D gene uncertain. V gave up 3 bases and J gave up 1 base, with 7 bases separating them. The germline CDR1 and CDR2 sequences are SGDLS and YYNGEE. The CDR3 consists of 13 residues. CDR3 sequence: CASSESGNTEAFF. CDR3 coding DNA: TGTGCCAGCAGCGAGAGTGGGAACACTGAAGCTTTCTTT.

The chain recombines TRBV10-3 with TRBJ2-7; 7 bases map to TRBD1. CDR3 length: 14 amino acids. V was pared by 7 bases and J by 0 bases, with 6 bases of the junction left unmatched. Germline CDR1 is ENHRY and CDR2 is SYGVKD. CDR3 residues: CAITTQGTSYEQYF. The CDR3 DNA reads as TGTGCCATCACTACACAGGGGACCTCCTACGAGCAGTACTTC.

This clone is medium-sized within its sample. J is TRBJ1-6 and V is TRBV7-3, with a possible D match to TRBD1 (5 bases). The CDR3 loop spans 13 amino acids. Trimming stripped 3 bases from V and 8 bases from J, with 8 bases between. From germline, CDR1 is SGHTA and CDR2 FQGTGA. CDR3 sequence: CASSFRADSPLHF. DNA for the CDR3: TGTGCCAGCAGCTTCAGGGCTGATTCACCCCTCCACTTT.

The V gene is TRBV9, the J gene TRBJ2-1; D may be TRBD2 (6 bases). This CDR3 is 15 amino acids long. V dropped 3 bases and J dropped 3 bases, with 13 bases sitting between them. Germline CDR1 is SGDLS and CDR2 is YYNGEE. Here the CDR3 DNA reads TGTGCCAGCAGCGCCACTCCGGGACTCTACAATGAGCAGTTCTTC. It encodes CASSATPGLYNEQFF.

V usage is TRBV5-1 and J usage is TRBJ1-1, with D perhaps matching TRBD1 (5 bases). CDR1 is SGHRS, CDR2 YFSETQ, per germline. V was clipped by 2 bases and J by 1 base, with 12 bases between them. The CDR3 sequence is 15 residues long. CDR3 nucleotide sequence: TGCGCCAGCAGCTTCGTCCGAACAGGGAACACTGAAGCTTTCTTT. This codes for CASSFVRTGNTEAFF.

This clone turned up a few times. The rearrangement links TRBV6-5 to TRBJ1-1; 7 bases agree with TRBD1. V trimming: 7 bases; J trimming: 4 bases; junction bases outside the gene matches: 6. Germline V gene sequence: CDR1 MNHEY, CDR2 SVGAGI. CDR3 length: 13 amino acids. The DNA for the CDR3 is TGTGCCAGCAAGAGGGGGCGAAGCACTGAAGCTTTCTTT. Amino acids: CASKRGRSTEAFF.